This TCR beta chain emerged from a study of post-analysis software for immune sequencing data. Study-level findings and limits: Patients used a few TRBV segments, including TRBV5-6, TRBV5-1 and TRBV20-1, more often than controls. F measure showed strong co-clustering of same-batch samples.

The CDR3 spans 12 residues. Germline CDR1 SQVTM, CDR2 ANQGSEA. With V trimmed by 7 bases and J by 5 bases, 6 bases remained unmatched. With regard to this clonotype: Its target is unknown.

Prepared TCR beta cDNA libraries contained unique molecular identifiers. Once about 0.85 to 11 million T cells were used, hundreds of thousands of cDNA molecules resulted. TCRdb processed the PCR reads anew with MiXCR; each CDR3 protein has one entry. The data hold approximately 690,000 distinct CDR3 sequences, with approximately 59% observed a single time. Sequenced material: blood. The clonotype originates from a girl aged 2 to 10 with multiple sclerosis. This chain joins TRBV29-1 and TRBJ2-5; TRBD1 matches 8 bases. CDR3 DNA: TGCAGCGGGCGACAGGGGCGGGAGACCCAGTACTTC. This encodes CSGRQGRETQYF.